Listed below are T cell receptor beta chains from one sample, sequenced in a study of T cells in Graves' hyperthyroidism and ophthalmopathy. TCRdb re-derived calls from the multiplex PCR reads in MiXCR, one entry per CDR3 protein. The repertoire consists of 500,000 to 650,000 distinct CDR3 sequences, with less than 20% occurring once and the leading ten covering 47%. Sequencing was carried out using blood. The receptors originated from a man aged 35 to 55 with Graves' ophthalmopathy. CDR3s leave out the opening cysteine and the closing phenylalanine or tryptophan.

J gene: TRBJ2-7; V gene: TRBV12-3/TRBV12-4; CDR3 protein: ASSTQRLAGEEDLGGQY
J gene: TRBJ2-1; V gene: TRBV13; CDR3 protein: ASSLGGHSSYNEQF
J gene: TRBJ2-1; V gene: TRBV28; CDR3 protein: ASTPSGTASYNEQF
J gene: TRBJ1-1; V gene: TRBV6-2/TRBV6-3; CDR3 protein: ASSQMKNTEAF
J gene: TRBJ2-4; V gene: TRBV4-3; CDR3 protein: ASSQIDSTTGNIQY
J gene: TRBJ2-1; V gene: TRBV5-1; CDR3 protein: ASSLDDLGSNEQF
J gene: TRBJ2-1; V gene: TRBV5-8; CDR3 protein: ASSLDTGYNEQF
J gene: TRBJ2-1; V gene: TRBV19; CDR3 protein: ASSIEGGRASAEQF
J gene: TRBJ2-5; V gene: TRBV29-1; CDR3 protein: SVEDWGGRGETQY
J gene: TRBJ2-2; V gene: TRBV7-6; CDR3 protein: ASSLTSGVSGELF
J gene: TRBJ2-2; V gene: TRBV12-5; CDR3 protein: ASASGTANTGELF
J gene: TRBJ2-2; V gene: TRBV7-8; CDR3 protein: ASSLGRGYTGELF
J gene: TRBJ2-1; V gene: TRBV29-1; CDR3 protein: SVGGTSGYNEQF
J gene: TRBJ2-2; V gene: TRBV7-8; CDR3 protein: ASSGNPGTGELF
J gene: TRBJ1-4; V gene: TRBV6-1; CDR3 protein: ASSPDGDRHEKLF
J gene: TRBJ2-7; V gene: TRBV5-1; CDR3 protein: ASSLALGQLVYEQY
J gene: TRBJ1-2; V gene: TRBV30; CDR3 protein: AWRVRGTGHGYT
J gene: TRBJ2-7; V gene: TRBV6-2/TRBV6-3; CDR3 protein: ASSYRGLDEQY
J gene: TRBJ2-6; V gene: TRBV12-3/TRBV12-4; CDR3 protein: ASSLDVSSSGANVLT
J gene: TRBJ2-7; V gene: TRBV7-2; CDR3 protein: ASSLAPSGAYEQY
J gene: TRBJ2-5; V gene: TRBV3-1; CDR3 protein: ASSQSTAQETQY
J gene: TRBJ1-6; V gene: TRBV11-2; CDR3 protein: ASSADRRLNSPLH
J gene: TRBJ1-6; V gene: TRBV27; CDR3 protein: ASRRQSVNSPLH